These 9 T cell receptor beta chains originate from one sample sequenced in a study of blood T cell repertoires in COVID-19. TCRdb's table, derived via immunoSEQ multiplex PCR, lists solely in-frame clones and lacks some. The sample holds tens of thousands of clones; 80% to 95% are singletons and the top ten take around 6%. What was sequenced was peripheral blood. These receptors came from a woman aged 80 or over with acute or convalescent COVID-19.

This CDR3 reads CASMRGRGAYEQYF. For the CDR3, the DNA is TGTGCCAGCATGAGGGGCAGGGGGGCCTACGAGCAGTACTTC. The rearrangement uses TRBV6-5 and TRBJ2-7, with D possibly matching TRBD1 (7 bases). Trimming removed 7 bases from V and 2 bases from J, with 15 bases in between. This CDR3 is built from 14 residues. The germline V gene has CDR1 MNHEY and CDR2 SVGAGI.

The chain recombines TRBV7-2 with TRBJ2-7, with TRBD1 matching over 7 bases. V lost 1 base, J lost 2 bases, and 5 bases stayed unmatched. This CDR3 contains 15 residues. CDR1 is SGHTA, CDR2 FQGNSA, per germline. CDR3: CASSLDSGGTYEQYF. For the CDR3, the DNA is TGTGCCAGCAGCTTAGATTCAGGGGGAACCTACGAGCAGTACTTC.

The rearrangement joins TRBV5-1 to TRBJ2-2, with 8 bases fitting TRBD2. This CDR3 has 15 amino acids. V was clipped by 0 bases and J by 4 bases; unmatched bases: 2. Germline loops: CDR1 SGHRS, CDR2 YFSETQ. The DNA of the CDR3 is TGCGCCAGCAGCTTGGCGCTAGCGGGCACCGGGGAGCTGTTTTTT. Its protein is CASSLALAGTGELFF.

The chain carries TRBV19 and TRBJ1-5; the D gene is possibly TRBD1 (6 bases). In germline, CDR1 is LNHDA, CDR2 SQIVND (reference sequence). The CDR3 is made up of 15 amino acids. V dropped 5 bases and J dropped 4 bases, with 15 bases sitting between them. The CDR3 DNA reads as TGTGCCAGTAGTGCGGGCAAGGGGGATAATCAGCCCCAGCATTTT. This translates into CASSAGKGDNQPQHF.

This sequence joins TRBV5-1 and TRBJ2-2; TRBD2 aligns across 12 bases. The V gene end was trimmed by 1 base and the J gene end by 0 bases; junction bases not matched to a gene: 7. The CDR3 has 19 amino acids. CDR1 and CDR2 (germline): SGHRS, YFSETQ. The CDR3 region is CASSLKGLAGPTNTGELFF. In DNA, the CDR3 is TGCGCCAGCAGCTTGAAGGGACTAGCGGGCCCCACGAACACCGGGGAGCTGTTTTTT.

The rearrangement links TRBV6-2 or TRBV6-3 to TRBJ2-7, with 8 bases that match TRBD2. The CDR3 covers 16 residues. Germline V gene data show CDR1 as MNHEY and CDR2 as SVGEGT. V trimming: 0 bases; J trimming: 3 bases; junction bases outside the gene matches: 7. The CDR3 sequence: CASSYSATSGRYEQYF. DNA of the CDR3: TGTGCCAGCAGTTACTCGGCTACTAGCGGTCGCTACGAGCAGTACTTC.

V and J are TRBV4-2 and TRBJ1-2; perhaps TRBD1 as D (5 bases). Germline values: CDR1 LGHNA, CDR2 YNFKEQ. The CDR3 runs 18 residues. The V gene lost 4 bases and the J gene lost 4 bases, with 25 bases spanning the gap. The CDR3 coding sequence is TGTGCCAGCAGCCCAGATTCCCGCGGGACGAAGTTAACCTATGGCTACACCTTC. It translates to CASSPDSRGTKLTYGYTF.

The rearrangement links TRBV5-1 to TRBJ1-5; D is uncertain. Trimming pared 3 bases from V and 4 bases from J, leaving 14 bases between. Germline assignment: CDR1 SGHRS and CDR2 YFSETQ. This CDR3 is built from 15 residues. CDR3 amino acids: CASSYDPGLNQPQHF. CDR3 bases: TGCGCCAGCAGCTACGACCCAGGTTTGAATCAGCCCCAGCATTTT.

The gene calls are TRBV5-5 and TRBJ2-7, with D possibly matching TRBD2 (6 bases). The CDR3 runs to 14 residues. Germline loops: CDR1 SGHKS, CDR2 YYEKEE (reference sequence). The V end was cut by 4 bases, the J end by 5 bases, with 16 bases between. CDR3 region: CASSPTGGRNEQYF. CDR3 nucleotide sequence: TGTGCCAGCAGCCCCACAGGAGGGAGAAACGAGCAGTACTTC.